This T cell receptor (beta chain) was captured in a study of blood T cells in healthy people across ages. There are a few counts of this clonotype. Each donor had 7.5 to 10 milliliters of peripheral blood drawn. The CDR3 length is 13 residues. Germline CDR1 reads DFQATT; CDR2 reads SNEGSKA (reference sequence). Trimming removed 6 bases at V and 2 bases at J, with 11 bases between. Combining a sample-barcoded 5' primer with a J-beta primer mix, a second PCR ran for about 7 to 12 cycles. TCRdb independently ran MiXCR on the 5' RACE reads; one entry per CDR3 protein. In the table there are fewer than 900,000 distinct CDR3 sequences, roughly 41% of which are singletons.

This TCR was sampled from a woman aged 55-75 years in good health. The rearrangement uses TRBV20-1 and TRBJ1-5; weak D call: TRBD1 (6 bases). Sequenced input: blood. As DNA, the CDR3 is TGCAGTGCCATGGCAGGGGGCAATCAGCCCCAGCATTTT. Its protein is CSAMAGGNQPQHF.